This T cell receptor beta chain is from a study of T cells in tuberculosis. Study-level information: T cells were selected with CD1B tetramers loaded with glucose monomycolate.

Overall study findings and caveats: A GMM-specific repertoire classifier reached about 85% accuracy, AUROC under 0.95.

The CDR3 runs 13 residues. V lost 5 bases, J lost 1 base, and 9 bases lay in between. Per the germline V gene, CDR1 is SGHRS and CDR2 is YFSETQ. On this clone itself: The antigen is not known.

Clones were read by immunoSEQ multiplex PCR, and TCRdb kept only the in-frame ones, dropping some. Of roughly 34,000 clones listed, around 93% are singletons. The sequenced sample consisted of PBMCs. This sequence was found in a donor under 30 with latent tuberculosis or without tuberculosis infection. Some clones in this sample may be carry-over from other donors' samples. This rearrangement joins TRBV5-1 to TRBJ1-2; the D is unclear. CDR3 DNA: TGCGCCAGCAGTTTTGAGGTTAACTATGGCTACACCTTC. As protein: CASSFEVNYGYTF.